The clone carrying this T cell receptor (beta chain) was found a few times. Its antigen is currently unknown. This sample was taken from a study of beta chain features in type 1 diabetes. Study overall: Healthy donors and patients showed comparable age, gender and cell yields. Study-wide results and caveats: Fewer insertions but more deletions were seen at VDJ junctions in type 1 diabetes patients.

cDNA synthesis used the whole RNA isolate, giving expressed TCRB sequences. The study sequenced naive, central memory and regulatory T cell samples to an average of around 3.4 million reads. Measured with immunoSEQ multiplex PCR; TCRdb has only the in-frame clones, and not every one. The sample lists around 300,000 clones, roughly 9.6% occurring once. CD45RO/CCR7/CD25/CD127/CD95/CD27 separated CD4+ naive, central memory, regulatory and stem cell-like memory cells by sorting. The sample comprised naive CD4+ T cells from blood. This TCR derives from a woman in her 30s in good health.

The CDR3 DNA sequence: TGTGCCAGTAGTCCCTACGGGAGTAGATCCTACGAGCAGTACTTC. Protein: CASSPYGSRSYEQYF. The chain combines TRBV19 with TRBJ2-7, with a possible D match to TRBD2 (6 bases). From germline, CDR1 is LNHDA and CDR2 SQIVND (reference sequence). The CDR3 covers 15 residues. V gave up 5 bases and J gave up 1 base, with 15 bases separating them.